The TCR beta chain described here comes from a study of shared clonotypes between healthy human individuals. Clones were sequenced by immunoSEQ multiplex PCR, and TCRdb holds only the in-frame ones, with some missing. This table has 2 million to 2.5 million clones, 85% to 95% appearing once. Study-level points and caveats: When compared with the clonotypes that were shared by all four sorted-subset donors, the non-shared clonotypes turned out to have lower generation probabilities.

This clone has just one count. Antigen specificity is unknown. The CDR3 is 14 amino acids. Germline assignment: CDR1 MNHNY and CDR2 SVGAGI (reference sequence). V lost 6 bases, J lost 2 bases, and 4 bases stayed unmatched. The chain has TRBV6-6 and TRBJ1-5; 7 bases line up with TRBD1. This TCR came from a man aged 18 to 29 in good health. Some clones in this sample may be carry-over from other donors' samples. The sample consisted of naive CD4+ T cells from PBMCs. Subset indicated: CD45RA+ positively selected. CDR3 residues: CASSRGEGNQPQHF. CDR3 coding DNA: TGTGCCAGCAGCAGGGGGGAGGGCAATCAGCCCCAGCATTTT.